This paragraph reports one T cell receptor (beta chain). Each of the donors was a healthy adult who was HIV-negative and had not had a recent acute infection or vaccination. This record comes from a study of shared clonotypes between healthy human individuals. Each subset's genomic DNA was shared equally among a number of immunoSEQ plates. For unsorted PBMC, roughly 0.3 ug DNA per replicate equaled roughly 30,000 T cell genomes. Measured with immunoSEQ multiplex PCR; TCRdb has only the in-frame clones, and not every one. In the table there are some 450,000 clones, roughly three quarters of which are singletons. V was pared by 5 bases and J by 5 bases, with 12 bases between. The length of the CDR3 is 13 residues. From germline, CDR1 is SEHNR and CDR2 FQNEAQ (reference sequence).

The sample consisted of PBMCs. The clonotype was recovered from a woman between 40 and 50 years old in good health. Some clones in this sample may be carry-over from other donors' samples. The chain has TRBV7-9 and TRBJ2-5, with D possibly being TRBD1 (6 bases). The CDR3 nucleotides read TGTGCCAGCAGCCCCACAGGGCCGGAGACCCAGTACTTC. Translated, it gives CASSPTGPETQYF. The full variable domain, rest sourced from reference TRBV7-9 and TRBJ2-5, is DTGVSQNPRHKITKRGQNVTFRCDPISEHNRLYWYRQTLGQGPEFLTYFQNEAQLEKSRLLSDRFSAERPKGSFSTLEIQRTEQGDSAMYLCASSPTGPETQYFGPGTRLLVL.